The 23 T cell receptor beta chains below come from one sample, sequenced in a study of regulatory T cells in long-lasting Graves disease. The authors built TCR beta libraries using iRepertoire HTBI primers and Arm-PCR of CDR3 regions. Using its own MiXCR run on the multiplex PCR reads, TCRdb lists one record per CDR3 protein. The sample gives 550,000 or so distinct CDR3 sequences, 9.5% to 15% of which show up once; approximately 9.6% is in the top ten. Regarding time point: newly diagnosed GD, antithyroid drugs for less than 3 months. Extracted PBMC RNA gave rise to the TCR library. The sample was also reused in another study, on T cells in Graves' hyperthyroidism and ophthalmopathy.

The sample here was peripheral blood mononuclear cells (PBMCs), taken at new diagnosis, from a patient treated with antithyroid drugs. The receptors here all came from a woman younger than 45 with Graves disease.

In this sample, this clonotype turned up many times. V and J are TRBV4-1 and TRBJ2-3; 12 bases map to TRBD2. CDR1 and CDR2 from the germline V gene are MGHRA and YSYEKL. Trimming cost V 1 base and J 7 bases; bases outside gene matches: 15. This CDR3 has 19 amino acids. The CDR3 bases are TGCGCCAGCAGCCAAGCCATACCAGGACTAGCGGGACAACGACATACGCAGTATTTT. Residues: CASSQAIPGLAGQRHTQYF.

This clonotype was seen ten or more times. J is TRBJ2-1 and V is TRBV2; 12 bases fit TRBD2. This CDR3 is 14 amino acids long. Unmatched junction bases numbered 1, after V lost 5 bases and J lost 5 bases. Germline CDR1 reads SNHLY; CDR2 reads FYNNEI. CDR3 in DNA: TGTGCCAGCAGTCGACTAGCGGGAGACAATGAGCAGTTCTTC. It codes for CASSRLAGDNEQFF.

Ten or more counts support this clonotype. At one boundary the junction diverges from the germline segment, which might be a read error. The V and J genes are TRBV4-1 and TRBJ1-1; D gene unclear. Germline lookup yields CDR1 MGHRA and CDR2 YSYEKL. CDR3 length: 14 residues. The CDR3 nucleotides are TGCGCCAGCACCCTGACTGGACCGAACGCTGAAGCTTTCTTT. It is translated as CASTLTGPNAEAFF.

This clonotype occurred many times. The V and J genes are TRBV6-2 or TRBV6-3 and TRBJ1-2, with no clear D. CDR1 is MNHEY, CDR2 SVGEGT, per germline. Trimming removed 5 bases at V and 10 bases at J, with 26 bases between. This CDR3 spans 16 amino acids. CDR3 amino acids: CASSEARITVYPYYTF. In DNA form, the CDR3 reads TGTGCCAGCAGTGAAGCCCGTATCACAGTGTATCCCTACTACACCTTC.

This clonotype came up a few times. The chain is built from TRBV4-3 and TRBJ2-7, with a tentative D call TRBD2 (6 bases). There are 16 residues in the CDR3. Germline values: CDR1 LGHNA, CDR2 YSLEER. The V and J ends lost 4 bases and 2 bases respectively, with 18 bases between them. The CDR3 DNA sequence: TGCGCCAGCAGCCGATCCCGACTAGAGGAAGCCTACGAGCAGTACTTC. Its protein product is CASSRSRLEEAYEQYF.

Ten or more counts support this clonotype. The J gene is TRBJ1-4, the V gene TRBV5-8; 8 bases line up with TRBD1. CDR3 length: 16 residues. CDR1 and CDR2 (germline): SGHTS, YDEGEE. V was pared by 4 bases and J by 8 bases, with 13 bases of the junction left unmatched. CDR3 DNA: TGTGCCAGCAGCCCACGGGACAGGTTCTGGTCGGAAAAACTGTTTTTT. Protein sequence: CASSPRDRFWSEKLFF. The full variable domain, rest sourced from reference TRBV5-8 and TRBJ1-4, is EAGVTQSPTHLIKTRGQQATLRCSPISGHTSVYWYQQALGLGLQFLLWYDEGEERNRGNFPPRFSGRQFPNYSSELNVNALELEDSALYLCASSPRDRFWSEKLFFGSGTQLSVL.

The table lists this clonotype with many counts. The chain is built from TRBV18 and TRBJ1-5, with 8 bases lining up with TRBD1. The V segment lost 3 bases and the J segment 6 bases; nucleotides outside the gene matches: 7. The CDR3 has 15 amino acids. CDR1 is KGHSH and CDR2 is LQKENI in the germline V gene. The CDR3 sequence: CASSPGTGGAQPQHF. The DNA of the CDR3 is TGTGCCAGCTCACCGGGGACAGGAGGGGCTCAGCCCCAGCATTTT.

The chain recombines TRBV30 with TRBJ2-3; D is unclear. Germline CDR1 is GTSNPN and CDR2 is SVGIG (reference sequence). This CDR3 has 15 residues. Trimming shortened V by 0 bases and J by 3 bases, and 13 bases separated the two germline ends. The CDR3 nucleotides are TGTGCCTGGAGTGTGGGATATCTGGGAACAGATACGCAGTATTTT. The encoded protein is CAWSVGYLGTDTQYF. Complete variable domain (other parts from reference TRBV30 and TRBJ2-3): SQTIHQWPATLVQPVGSPLSLECTVEGTSNPNLYWYRQAAGRGLQLLFYSVGIGQISSEVPQNLSASRPQDRQFILSSKKLLLSDSGFYLCAWSVGYLGTDTQYFGPGTRLTVL.

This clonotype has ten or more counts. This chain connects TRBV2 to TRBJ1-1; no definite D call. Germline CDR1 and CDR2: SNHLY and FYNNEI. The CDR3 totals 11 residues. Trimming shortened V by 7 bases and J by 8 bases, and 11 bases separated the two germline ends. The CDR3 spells CASILYTEAFF. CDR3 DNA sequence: TGTGCCAGCATCCTATATACCGAAGCTTTCTTT.

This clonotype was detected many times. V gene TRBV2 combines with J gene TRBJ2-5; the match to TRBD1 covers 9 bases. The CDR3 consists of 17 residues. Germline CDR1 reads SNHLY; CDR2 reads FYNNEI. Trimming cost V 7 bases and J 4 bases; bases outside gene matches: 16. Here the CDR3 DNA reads TGTGCCAGCACCTACCGTCTGGTACAGGGGGCGAGAGAGACCCAGTACTTC. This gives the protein CASTYRLVQGARETQYF.

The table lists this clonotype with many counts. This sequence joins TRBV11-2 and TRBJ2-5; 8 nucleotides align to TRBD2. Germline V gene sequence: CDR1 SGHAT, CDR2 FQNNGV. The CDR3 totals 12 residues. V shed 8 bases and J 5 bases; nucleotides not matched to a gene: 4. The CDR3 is CASARGGETQYF. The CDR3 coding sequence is TGTGCCAGCGCCCGGGGGGGGGAGACCCAGTACTTC.

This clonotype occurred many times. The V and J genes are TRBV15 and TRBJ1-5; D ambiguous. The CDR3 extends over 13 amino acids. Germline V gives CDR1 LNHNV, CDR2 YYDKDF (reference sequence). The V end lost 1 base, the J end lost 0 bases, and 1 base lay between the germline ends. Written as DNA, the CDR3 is TGTGCCACCAGCAGAGGTAGCAATCAGCCCCAGCATTTT. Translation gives CATSRGSNQPQHF. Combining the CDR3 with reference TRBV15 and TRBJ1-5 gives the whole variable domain DAMVIQNPRYQVTQFGKPVTLSCSQTLNHNVMYWYQQKSSQAPKLLFHYYDKDFNNEADTPDNFQSRRPNTSFCFLDIRSPGLGDTAMYLCATSRGSNQPQHFGDGTRLSIL.

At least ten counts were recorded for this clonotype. CDR3 loop: CASRMTGINIQYF. The CDR3 DNA sequence: TGTGCCAGCAGGATGACAGGAATAAACATTCAGTACTTC. The chain uses TRBV28 and TRBJ2-4; D might be TRBD1 (6 bases). The CDR3 extends over 13 amino acids. The germline V gene has CDR1 MDHEN and CDR2 SYDVKM. Trimming cost V 6 bases and J 6 bases, with 12 bases left between them.

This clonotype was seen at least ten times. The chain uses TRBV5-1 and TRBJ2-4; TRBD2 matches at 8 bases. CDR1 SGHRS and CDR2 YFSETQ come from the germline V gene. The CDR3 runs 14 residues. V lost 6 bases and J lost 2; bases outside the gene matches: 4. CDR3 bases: TGCGCCAGCATAGGACTAGCCTCCAAAAACATTCAGTACTTC. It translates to CASIGLASKNIQYF.

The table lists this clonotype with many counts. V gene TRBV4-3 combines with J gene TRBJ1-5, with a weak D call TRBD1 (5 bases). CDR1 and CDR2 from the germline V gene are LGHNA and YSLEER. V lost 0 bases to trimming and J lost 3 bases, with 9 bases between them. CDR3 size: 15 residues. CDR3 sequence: CASSQDRVYNQPQHF. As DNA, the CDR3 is TGCGCCAGCAGCCAAGACAGGGTCTACAATCAGCCCCAGCATTTT.

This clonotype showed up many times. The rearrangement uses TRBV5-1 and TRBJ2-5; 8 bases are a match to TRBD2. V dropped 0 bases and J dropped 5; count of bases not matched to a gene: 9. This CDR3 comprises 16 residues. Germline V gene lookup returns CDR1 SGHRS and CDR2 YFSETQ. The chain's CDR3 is CASSLVPGGLVETQYF. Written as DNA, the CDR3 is TGCGCCAGCAGCTTGGTTCCGGGAGGGTTGGTGGAGACCCAGTACTTC.

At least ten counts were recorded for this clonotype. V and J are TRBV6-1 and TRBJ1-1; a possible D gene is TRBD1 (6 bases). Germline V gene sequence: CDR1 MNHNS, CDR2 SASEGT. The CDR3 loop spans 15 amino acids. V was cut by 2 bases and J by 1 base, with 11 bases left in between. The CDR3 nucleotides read TGTGCCAGCAGTGAAAACCCAGGGGAGAACACTGAAGCTTTCTTT. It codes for CASSENPGENTEAFF.

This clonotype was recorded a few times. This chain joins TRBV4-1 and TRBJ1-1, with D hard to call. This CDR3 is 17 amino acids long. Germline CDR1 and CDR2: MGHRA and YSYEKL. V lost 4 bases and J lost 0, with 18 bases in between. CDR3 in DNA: TGCGCCAGCAGCCTAGCTACCCCCCCACTGATGAACACTGAAGCTTTCTTT. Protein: CASSLATPPLMNTEAFF.

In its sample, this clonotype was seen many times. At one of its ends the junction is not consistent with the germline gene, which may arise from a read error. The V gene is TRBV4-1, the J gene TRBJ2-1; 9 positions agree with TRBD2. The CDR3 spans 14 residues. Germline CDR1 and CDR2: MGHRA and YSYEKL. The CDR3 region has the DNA TGTGCCAGCAGCAAGATAGCGGGAGCTATTGAGCAGTTCTTC. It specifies CASSKIAGAIEQFF.

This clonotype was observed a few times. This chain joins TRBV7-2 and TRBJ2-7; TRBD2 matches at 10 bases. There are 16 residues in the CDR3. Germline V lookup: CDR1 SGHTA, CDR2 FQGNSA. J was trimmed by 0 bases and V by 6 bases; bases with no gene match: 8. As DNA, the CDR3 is TGTGCCAGCAGGCGTAGGTGGACTAGCGGCTCCTACGAGCAGTACTTC. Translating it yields CASRRRWTSGSYEQYF. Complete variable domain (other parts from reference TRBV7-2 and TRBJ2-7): GAGVSQSPSNKVTEKGKDVELRCDPISGHTALYWYRQSLGQGLEFLIYFQGNSAPDKSGLPSDRFSAERTGGSVSTLTIQRTQQEDSAVYLCASRRRWTSGSYEQYFGPGTRLTVT.

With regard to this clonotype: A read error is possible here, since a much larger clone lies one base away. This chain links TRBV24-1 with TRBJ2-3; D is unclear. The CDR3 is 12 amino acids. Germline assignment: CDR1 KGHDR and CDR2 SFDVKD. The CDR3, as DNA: TGTGCCACCGGTGAAGTTACAGATACGCAGTATTTT. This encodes CATGEVTDTQYF.

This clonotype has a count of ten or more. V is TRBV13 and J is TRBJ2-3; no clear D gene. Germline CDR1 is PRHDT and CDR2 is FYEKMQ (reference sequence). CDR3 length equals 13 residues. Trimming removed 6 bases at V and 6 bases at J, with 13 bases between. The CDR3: CASRQGILDTQYF. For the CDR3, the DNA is TGTGCCAGCAGACAAGGGATCCTGGATACGCAGTATTTT.

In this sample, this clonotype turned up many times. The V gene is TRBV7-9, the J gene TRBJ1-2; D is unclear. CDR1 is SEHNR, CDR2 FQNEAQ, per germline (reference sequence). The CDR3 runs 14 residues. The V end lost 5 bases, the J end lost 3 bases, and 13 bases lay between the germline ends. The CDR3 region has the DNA TGTGCCAGCAGCCAGTGGCCCGTTGACTATGGCTACACCTTC. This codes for CASSQWPVDYGYTF.